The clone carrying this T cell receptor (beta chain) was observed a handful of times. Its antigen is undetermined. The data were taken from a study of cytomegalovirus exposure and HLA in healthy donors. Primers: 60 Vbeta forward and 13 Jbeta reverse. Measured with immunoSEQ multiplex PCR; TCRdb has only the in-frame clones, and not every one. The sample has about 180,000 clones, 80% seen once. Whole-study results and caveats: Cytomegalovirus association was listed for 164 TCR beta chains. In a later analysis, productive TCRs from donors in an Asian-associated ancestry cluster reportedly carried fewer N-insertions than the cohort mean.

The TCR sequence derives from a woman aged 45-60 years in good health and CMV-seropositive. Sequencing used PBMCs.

CDR3 sequence (DNA): TGTGCCAGCAGCCCGCTAGTCTATCAGCCCCAGCATTTT. Protein product: CASSPLVYQPQHF. The rearrangement links TRBV28 to TRBJ1-5; no firm D call. V lost 6 bases and J 5 bases, leaving 11 bases between the germline ends. The CDR3 loop spans 13 amino acids. Germline CDR1 and CDR2: MDHEN and SYDVKM. Combining the CDR3 with reference TRBV28 and TRBJ1-5 gives the whole variable domain DVKVTQSSRYLVKRTGEKVFLECVQDMDHENMFWYRQDPGLGLRLIYFSYDVKMKEKGDIPEGYSVSREKKERFSLILESASTNQTSMYLCASSPLVYQPQHFGDGTRLSIL.